Below, 23 T cell receptor beta chains from the same sample are listed, as sequenced in a study of blood T cell repertoires in COVID-19. Measured with immunoSEQ multiplex PCR; TCRdb has only the in-frame clones, and not every one. This sample yields approximately 240,000 clones, of which about 85% are seen a single time; 2.5% to 3.5% belongs to the top ten. Sequencing was done on a sample of peripheral blood. Source of these receptors: a man between 50 and 59 years old who had recovered from COVID-19.

The chain is built from TRBV28 and TRBJ1-6; TRBD1 aligns across 8 bases. V was clipped by 10 bases and J by 14 bases; unmatched bases: 10. The CDR3 has 12 amino acids. The V gene's germline CDR1 is MDHEN and CDR2 SYDVKM. As DNA, the CDR3 is TGTGCCATCCGGGACAGGAGACGGACCCTCCACTTT. This gives the protein CAIRDRRRTLHF.

This clone is a singleton in its sample. This chain connects TRBV27 to TRBJ2-6, with TRBD2 as a possible D gene (5 bases). The CDR3 totals 15 residues. Trimming left V 8 bases short and J 2 bases short, with 13 bases between. CDR1 and CDR2 (germline): MNHEY, SMNVEV (reference sequence). The CDR3 region is CASGDYDTGANVLTF. DNA of the CDR3: TGTGCCAGCGGAGACTACGACACTGGGGCCAACGTCCTGACTTTC.

This chain connects TRBV9 to TRBJ2-2; the D gene is possibly TRBD1 (7 bases). The CDR3 sequence is 18 residues long. Looked up from germline, CDR1 is SGDLS and CDR2 is YYNGEE. Trimming pared 0 bases from V and 2 bases from J, leaving 17 bases between. The CDR3 sequence: CASSVVDRVGTNTGELFF. The CDR3 coding sequence is TGTGCCAGCAGCGTAGTTGACAGGGTGGGGACTAACACCGGGGAGCTGTTTTTT.

The V call is TRBV6-1, the J call TRBJ2-7; tentatively, D is TRBD2 (6 bases). This CDR3 spans 16 amino acids. Germline CDR1 and CDR2: MNHNS and SASEGT. Trimming shortened V by 2 bases and J by 5 bases, and 19 bases separated the two germline ends. CDR3 amino acids: CASSEQGWDSGHEQYF. CDR3 nucleotides: TGTGCCAGCAGTGAACAAGGGTGGGACTCGGGACACGAGCAGTACTTC.

The gene calls are TRBV30 and TRBJ2-3, with 7 bases identical to TRBD2. Per the germline V gene, CDR1 is GTSNPN and CDR2 is SVGIG (reference sequence). The CDR3 is 15 residues long. Trimming cost V 1 base and J 2 bases; bases outside gene matches: 6. CDR3 amino acids: CAWSDNSGYTDTQYF. CDR3 coding DNA: TGTGCCTGGAGTGATAATAGCGGGTACACAGATACGCAGTATTTT.

This chain uses TRBV24-1 with TRBJ1-5; no clear D gene. Per the germline V gene, CDR1 is KGHDR and CDR2 is SFDVKD. This CDR3 is built from 14 residues. Between the trimmed V and J ends, which lost 4 bases and 3 bases, there was a span of 9 bases. CDR3 in amino acids: CATSDPRSNQPQHF. DNA of the CDR3: TGTGCCACCAGTGACCCCAGGTCCAATCAGCCCCAGCATTTT.

CDR3 region: CASRRTAGELFF. DNA of the CDR3: TGTGCCAGCAGACGGACTGCGGGGGAGCTGTTTTTT. The V gene is TRBV11-2, the J gene TRBJ2-2, with TRBD2 as a possible D gene (5 bases). The CDR3 totals 12 residues. CDR1 is SGHAT and CDR2 is FQNNGV in the germline V gene. The V gene lost 6 bases and the J gene lost 8 bases, with 10 bases spanning the gap.

This clone occurred once. The V and J genes are TRBV6-1 and TRBJ2-1, with TRBD2 identical over 13 bases. V gave up 3 bases and J gave up 8 bases; unmatched junction bases: 4. This CDR3 region has 15 residues. Germline assignment: CDR1 MNHNS and CDR2 SASEGT. CDR3 sequence (DNA): TGTGCCAGCAGTGATTGGACTAGCGGGAGAGATGAGCAGTTCTTC. It encodes CASSDWTSGRDEQFF.

The chain couples TRBV7-8 to TRBJ2-1; 12 nucleotides agree with TRBD1. V dropped 8 bases and J dropped 9; count of bases not matched to a gene: 8. The CDR3 runs 14 residues. Germline CDR1 and CDR2: SGHVS and FQNEAQ. This chain's CDR3 is CASDGTGGVGEQFF. CDR3 sequence (DNA): TGTGCCAGCGATGGGACAGGGGGCGTCGGTGAGCAGTTCTTC. The whole variable domain, remainder taken from reference TRBV7-8 and TRBJ2-1, is GAGVSQSPRYKVAKRGQDVALRCDPISGHVSLFWYQQALGQGPEFLTYFQNEAQLDKSGLPSDRFFAERPEGSVSTLKIQRTQQEDSAVYLCASDGTGGVGEQFFGPGTRLTVL.

This clone turned up a few times. The V and J genes are TRBV11-2 and TRBJ2-5, with D tentatively TRBD2 (5 bases). V was clipped by 3 bases and J by 5 bases, with 22 bases between them. The CDR3 has 17 amino acids. Germline-derived CDR1 and CDR2 are SGHAT and FQNNGV. In DNA form, the CDR3 reads TGTGCCAGCAGCTTCCTGAAAGTCCGGGATCGGTGGGAGACCCAGTACTTC. Its translation is CASSFLKVRDRWETQYF.

This clone appeared a single time. The chain has TRBV9 and TRBJ2-1, with 7 nucleotides matching TRBD2. Germline CDR1 reads SGDLS; CDR2 reads YYNGEE. V was pared by 0 bases and J by 4 bases, with 4 bases of the junction left unmatched. CDR3 length equals 15 residues. The CDR3 loop reads CASSVGASGYNEQFF. DNA of the CDR3: TGTGCCAGCAGCGTAGGGGCTAGCGGATACAATGAGCAGTTCTTC.

This clone was observed once. The V gene is TRBV7-8, the J gene TRBJ1-6, with D unresolved. Trimming took 1 base from V and 2 from J, leaving 9 bases between them. CDR1 and CDR2 from the germline V gene are SGHVS and FQNEAQ. This CDR3 is built from 16 residues. CDR3 in amino acids: CASSLGAPTYNSPLHF. The CDR3 DNA follows: TGTGCCAGCAGCTTAGGGGCCCCGACCTATAATTCACCCCTCCACTTT.

The chain is built from TRBV5-1 and TRBJ2-5; TRBD1 matches at 9 bases. CDR1 and CDR2 from the germline V gene are SGHRS and YFSETQ. After removal of 7 bases from V and 2 bases from J, the junction contained 6 bases not matched to a gene. The CDR3 extends over 14 amino acids. The CDR3 loop is CASYTGGGQETQYF. The CDR3 bases are TGCGCCAGCTATACAGGGGGCGGTCAAGAGACCCAGTACTTC.

This clone has a single count. The chain recombines TRBV3-1 (or the pseudogene TRBV3-2) with TRBJ2-7; D is undetermined. Trimming removed 1 base at V and 5 bases at J, with 12 bases between. The germline gives CDR1 LGHDT, CDR2 YNNKEL (reference sequence). This CDR3 has 14 residues. DNA for the CDR3: TGTGCCAGCAGCCAAGTCCGAGGAAGGAACGAGCAGTACTTC. As protein: CASSQVRGRNEQYF.

The CDR3 loop is CASSYNNSPLHF. CDR3 nucleotides: TGTGCCAGCAGTTACAATAATTCACCCCTCCACTTT. The rearrangement uses TRBV28 and TRBJ1-6; no firm D call. V gave up 4 bases and J gave up 5 bases, with 3 bases separating them. This CDR3 region has 12 residues. From germline, CDR1 is MDHEN and CDR2 SYDVKM.

The rearrangement uses TRBV27 and TRBJ2-2; D is possibly TRBD1 (6 bases). Germline lookup yields CDR1 MNHEY and CDR2 SMNVEV (reference sequence). Deletions cut 2 bases from V and 8 bases from J, with 18 bases between. CDR3 length: 16 residues. DNA of the CDR3: TGTGCCAGCAGTTTAAGGTGGACAGCTCCGGGTGGGGAGCTGTTTTTT. Protein product: CASSLRWTAPGGELFF.

This clone is a singleton in its sample. The chain recombines TRBV5-8 with TRBJ1-5, with 9 bases identical to TRBD1. J was trimmed by 0 bases and V by 9 bases; bases with no gene match: 10. The CDR3 sequence is 16 residues long. The germline V gene encodes CDR1 SGHTS and CDR2 YDEGEE. Written as DNA, the CDR3 is TGTGCCACCAGACACGACAGGGGGGGTAGCAATCAGCCCCAGCATTTT. Its translation: CATRHDRGGSNQPQHF.

The table lists this clone with a count of one. Here the CDR3 reads CASSPAPAGAPPDTQYF. The CDR3 bases are TGTGCCAGCTCACCCGCCCCCGCAGGGGCGCCTCCCGATACGCAGTATTTT. The rearrangement uses TRBV18 and TRBJ2-3, with D perhaps TRBD1 (6 bases). CDR3 length equals 17 residues. V was shortened by 3 bases and J by 6 bases, with 22 bases between the two germline ends. Germline lookup yields CDR1 KGHSH and CDR2 LQKENI. The entire variable domain, with the rest obtained from reference TRBV18 and TRBJ2-3, is as follows: NAGVMQNPRHLVRRRGQEARLRCSPMKGHSHVYWYRQLPEEGLKFMVYLQKENIIDESGMPKERFSAEFPKEGPSILRIQQVVRGDSAAYFCASSPAPAGAPPDTQYFGPGTRLTVL.

The chain recombines TRBV7-6 with TRBJ2-1; a possible D gene is TRBD2 (5 bases). The V end lost 2 bases, the J end lost 5 bases, and 13 bases lay between the germline ends. CDR3 length: 15 amino acids. In germline, CDR1 is SGHVS, CDR2 FNYEAQ. The chain's CDR3 is CASSLRGPGDNEQFF. CDR3 bases: TGTGCCAGCAGCTTACGAGGGCCTGGGGACAATGAGCAGTTCTTC.

The rearrangement joins TRBV6-4 to TRBJ2-6; D ambiguous. The CDR3 sequence is 15 residues long. The V end lost 0 bases, the J end lost 0 bases, and 3 bases lay between the germline ends. Germline lookup yields CDR1 MRHNA and CDR2 SNTAGT. The CDR3 spells CASSDSISGANVLTF. For the CDR3, the DNA is TGTGCCAGCAGTGACTCTATCTCTGGGGCCAACGTCCTGACTTTC.

This chain links TRBV19 with TRBJ1-2; D may be TRBD1 (6 bases). This CDR3 is built from 15 residues. Germline V gives CDR1 LNHDA, CDR2 SQIVND (reference sequence). V was shortened by 4 bases and J by 0 bases, with 12 bases between the two germline ends. For the CDR3, the DNA is TGTGCCAGTAGTACTCAGGGGAGAGCTAACTATGGCTACACCTTC. It yields the protein CASSTQGRANYGYTF. The variable domain in full, with the rest retrieved from reference TRBV19 and TRBJ1-2, is DGGITQSPKYLFRKEGQNVTLSCEQNLNHDAMYWYRQDPGQGLRLIYYSQIVNDFQKGDIAEGYSVSREKKESFPLTVTSAQKNPTAFYLCASSTQGRANYGYTFGSGTRLTVV.

The rearrangement joins TRBV6-1 to TRBJ1-6, with D possibly TRBD1 on 5 matching bases. The CDR3 has 15 residues. V lost 2 bases and J 9 bases, leaving 14 bases between the germline ends. CDR1 and CDR2 (germline): MNHNS, SASEGT. DNA of the CDR3: TGTGCCAGCAGTGAATTTGCAGGGAAGGTTTCACCCCTCCACTTT. Translated, it gives CASSEFAGKVSPLHF.

The gene calls are TRBV28 and TRBJ2-1; 10 bases agree with TRBD1. Germline V lookup: CDR1 MDHEN, CDR2 SYDVKM. CDR3 length: 15 residues. The trim removed 3 bases at V and 5 bases at J, leaving 4 bases unmatched. The chain's CDR3 is CASSFGGTGDNEQFF. The CDR3 nucleotides are TGTGCCAGCAGTTTTGGGGGGACAGGGGACAATGAGCAGTTCTTC.